One and the same sample provided the 32 T cell receptor beta chains below, sequenced in a study of T-cell memory formation after mild COVID-19. TCRdb recomputed calls from the 5' RACE reads with MiXCR, one row per CDR3 protein. The sample has 55,000 to 75,000 distinct CDR3 sequences; 25% to 35% are singletons. Sequencing was done on a sample of PBMCs or a T cell subset sorted from them (not recorded which). All receptors derive from a man between 18 and 29 years old who had mild COVID-19 (a few samples of this study predate the infection). Cell type and time point are not known.

This clonotype occurred a few times. The chain links TRBV7-9 to TRBJ1-2; TRBD1 matches at 8 bases. The trim removed 4 bases at V and 1 base at J, leaving 8 bases unmatched. The CDR3 runs to 16 residues. Germline V CDR1 and CDR2: SEHNR, FQNEAQ (reference sequence). The CDR3 loop is CASSSSDRANNYGYTF. CDR3 DNA: TGTGCCAGCAGCTCTTCGGACAGGGCCAATAACTATGGCTACACCTTC.

This sequence joins TRBV7-6 and TRBJ2-3; tentatively, D is TRBD2 (6 bases). CDR3 length: 15 residues. CDR1 is SGHVS and CDR2 is FNYEAQ in the germline V gene. Trimming stripped 5 bases from V and 6 bases from J, with 18 bases between. The CDR3 is CASSPEWGDPDTQYF. CDR3 nucleotides: TGTGCCAGCAGCCCGGAGTGGGGGGATCCGGATACGCAGTATTTT.

This chain joins TRBV4-1 and TRBJ1-3; no definite D call. Between the trimmed V and J ends, which lost 1 base and 0 bases, there was a span of 13 bases. Germline assignment: CDR1 MGHRA and CDR2 YSYEKL. This CDR3 contains 17 residues. In DNA form, the CDR3 reads TGCGCCAGCAGCCAAGTAGGTGGACTTAACTCTGGAAACACCATATATTTT. It codes for CASSQVGGLNSGNTIYF.

The rearrangement joins TRBV5-5 to TRBJ2-1; D uncertain. The CDR3 sequence is 14 residues long. V gave up 0 bases and J gave up 9 bases, with 13 bases separating them. Germline V CDR1 and CDR2: SGHKS, YYEKEE (reference sequence). The CDR3 DNA reads TGTGCCAGCAGCTTGGCCTTAGTCACGGGTGAGCAGTTCTTC. Protein: CASSLALVTGEQFF.

This chain uses TRBV30 with TRBJ2-7; D might be TRBD2 (6 bases). The CDR3 has 12 residues. Germline CDR1 and CDR2: GTSNPN and SVGIG (reference sequence). V lost 5 bases and J 5 bases, leaving 13 bases between the germline ends. In nucleotides, the CDR3 is TGTGCCTGGGCGGGAAGAGGGAACGAGCAGTACTTC. Its protein product is CAWAGRGNEQYF.

The chain employs TRBV13 and TRBJ2-3; D remains unclear. The germline gives CDR1 PRHDT, CDR2 FYEKMQ (reference sequence). The CDR3 length is 14 residues. Trimming pared 3 bases from V and 4 bases from J, leaving 11 bases between. The CDR3 sequence is CASSFPNPADTQYF. The CDR3 DNA follows: TGTGCCAGCAGCTTCCCTAACCCGGCAGATACGCAGTATTTT.

The chain joins TRBV7-6 to TRBJ2-3; TRBD2 agrees at 9 bases. Germline assignment: CDR1 SGHVS and CDR2 FNYEAQ. The V and J ends lost 5 bases and 3 bases, in that order; junction bases with no gene match: 6. This CDR3 region has 15 residues. CDR3 in DNA: TGTGCCAGCAGCCCTAGCGGGGCTGAAACAGATACGCAGTATTTT. Translation gives CASSPSGAETDTQYF.

This clonotype was detected a few times. The chain has TRBV5-4 and TRBJ2-7; D is perhaps TRBD1 or TRBD2 (6 bases each). Per the germline V gene, CDR1 is SGHNT and CDR2 is YYREEE (reference sequence). V was clipped by 5 bases and J by 2 bases, with 14 bases between them. There are 14 residues in the CDR3. CDR3 region: CASSLGGTPYEQYF. As DNA, the CDR3 is TGTGCCAGCAGTCTAGGGGGGACTCCCTACGAGCAGTACTTC.

This rearrangement joins TRBV9 to TRBJ2-1, with D maybe TRBD1 (5 bases). V shed 0 bases and J shed 4 bases, with 11 bases lying between them. Looked up from germline, CDR1 is SGDLS and CDR2 is YYNGEE. This CDR3 is 15 amino acids long. The CDR3 nucleotides read TGTGCCAGCAGCGTAGAGGGCAGGGTTTACAATGAGCAGTTCTTC. As protein: CASSVEGRVYNEQFF.

The genes are TRBV19 and TRBJ2-2, with unresolved D. Trimming pared 7 bases from V and 0 bases from J, leaving 6 bases between. The CDR3 extends over 13 amino acids. CDR1 and CDR2 (germline): LNHDA, SQIVND (reference sequence). The CDR3 region has the DNA TGTGCCAGTAAGGCGCCGAACACCGGGGAGCTGTTTTTT. Amino acid sequence: CASKAPNTGELFF.

The chain carries TRBV6-5 and TRBJ1-1; D is undetermined. The CDR3 totals 13 residues. Trimming stripped 0 bases from V and 8 bases from J, with 10 bases between. Germline loops: CDR1 MNHEY, CDR2 SVGAGI. Written as DNA, the CDR3 is TGTGCCAGCAGTTACTCGAATGCAGGAGAAGCTTTCTTT. Protein product: CASSYSNAGEAFF.

This clonotype was detected a few times. The chain links TRBV20-1 to TRBJ1-2, with D unresolved. Trimming stripped 4 bases from V and 6 bases from J, with 12 bases between. The CDR3 runs to 12 residues. Germline CDR1 is DFQATT and CDR2 is SNEGSKA (reference sequence). The CDR3 loop reads CSAISGFDGYTF. In DNA form, the CDR3 reads TGCAGTGCTATAAGTGGTTTCGATGGCTACACCTTC.

This clonotype was picked up a small number of times. As DNA, the CDR3 is TGTGCCAGCAGCTTAAGCGGGGGTTTCATCTACGAGCAGTACTTC. This encodes CASSLSGGFIYEQYF. This rearrangement joins TRBV7-2 to TRBJ2-7, with TRBD2 identical over 8 bases. Per germline, CDR1 SGHTA and CDR2 FQGNSA. With V trimmed by 2 bases and J by 3 bases, 6 bases remained unmatched. The length of the CDR3 is 15 residues.

This clonotype was detected only a few times. The chain links TRBV27 to TRBJ2-1, with D perhaps given as TRBD1 or TRBD2 (5 bases each). V shed 5 bases and J shed 2 bases, with 10 bases lying between them. The germline V gene has CDR1 MNHEY and CDR2 SMNVEV (reference sequence). There are 14 residues in the CDR3. CDR3 residues: CASSPGPTYNEQFF. The CDR3 coding sequence is TGTGCCAGCAGTCCGGGGCCTACCTACAATGAGCAGTTCTTC.

This chain uses TRBV7-2 with TRBJ1-1; D gene uncertain. V was pared by 2 bases and J by 0 bases, with 13 bases between. Germline lookup yields CDR1 SGHTA and CDR2 FQGNSA. CDR3 length equals 16 residues. The chain's CDR3 is CASSLFLGGMNTEAFF. CDR3 coding DNA: TGTGCCAGCAGCTTATTTCTGGGAGGGATGAACACTGAAGCTTTCTTT.

This clonotype was seen repeatedly, ten times or more. The chain uses TRBV29-1 and TRBJ2-1, with TRBD1 matching over 7 bases. This CDR3 spans 13 amino acids. CDR1 and CDR2 (germline): SQVTM, ANQGSEA. V lost 5 bases to trimming and J lost 3 bases; unmatched junction nucleotides: 4. Here the CDR3 reads CSVQTGNYNEQFF. The DNA of the CDR3 is TGCAGCGTTCAGACAGGGAACTACAATGAGCAGTTCTTC.

In this sample, this clonotype turned up many times. The V and J genes are TRBV6-2 or TRBV6-3 and TRBJ2-2, with 11 bases fitting TRBD2. The length of the CDR3 is 15 residues. With V trimmed by 5 bases and J by 3 bases, 2 bases remained unmatched. The germline V gene encodes CDR1 MNHEY and CDR2 SVGEGT. The CDR3 DNA is TGTGCCAGCAGTACGGGACTAGCGGACACCGGGGAGCTGTTTTTT. It codes for CASSTGLADTGELFF.

J is TRBJ2-7 and V is TRBV7-9; D is possibly TRBD1 (5 bases). V lost 5 bases, J lost 4 bases, and 15 bases lay in between. CDR3 length: 14 amino acids. In germline, CDR1 is SEHNR, CDR2 FQNEAQ (reference sequence). The CDR3 spells CASSPDTRRYEQYF. The CDR3 coding sequence is TGTGCCAGCAGCCCGGACACGCGGCGGTACGAGCAGTACTTC.

This clonotype was found a few times. In DNA form, the CDR3 reads TGTGCCAGCAGTCCATTCCAGGGGACGAACACCGGGGAGCTGTTTTTT. Its protein product is CASSPFQGTNTGELFF. This chain connects TRBV6-5 to TRBJ2-2; D may be TRBD1 (6 bases). The germline V gene has CDR1 MNHEY and CDR2 SVGAGI. V was trimmed by 5 bases and J by 0 bases, leaving 13 bases between them. The CDR3 extends over 16 amino acids.

This clonotype was seen only a few times. The rearrangement joins TRBV9 to TRBJ2-3, with D uncertain. The germline V gene has CDR1 SGDLS and CDR2 YYNGEE. V was shortened by 0 bases and J by 6 bases, with 5 bases between the two germline ends. The CDR3 consists of 12 residues. The CDR3, as DNA: TGTGCCAGCAGCGTAGATGCTGATACGCAGTATTTT. Protein sequence: CASSVDADTQYF.

This clonotype has a handful of counts. This chain uses TRBV5-1 with TRBJ2-3; TRBD1 matches 12 bases. Looked up from germline, CDR1 is SGHRS and CDR2 is YFSETQ. Trimming at V came to 0 bases and at J to 5 bases, leaving 7 bases not matched to a gene. CDR3 length equals 17 residues. DNA for the CDR3: TGCGCCAGCAGCTTGGCCTGGGGGACAGGGGGCAGAGATACGCAGTATTTT. Translating gives CASSLAWGTGGRDTQYF.

The V gene is TRBV20-1, the J gene TRBJ1-2, with 8 bases lining up with TRBD1. Germline-derived CDR1 and CDR2 are DFQATT and SNEGSKA (reference sequence). The CDR3 totals 13 residues. V gave up 6 bases and J gave up 2 bases; unmatched junction bases: 5. CDR3 DNA sequence: TGCAGTGCAACAGGGGGGGGCAACTATGGCTACACCTTC. The encoded protein is CSATGGGNYGYTF.

CDR3 region: CASRLGRNYLLQETQYF. For the CDR3, the DNA is TGTGCCAGCAGGCTGGGTAGGAACTACCTATTACAAGAGACCCAGTACTTC. V is TRBV6-5 and J is TRBJ2-5; D ambiguous. This CDR3 contains 17 residues. In germline, CDR1 is MNHEY, CDR2 SVGAGI. The V end lost 6 bases, the J end lost 2 bases, and 22 bases lay between the germline ends.

The count of this clonotype is one. The V and J genes are TRBV7-2 and TRBJ1-2, with D maybe TRBD1 (5 bases). V gave up 4 bases and J gave up 7 bases, with 10 bases separating them. Germline V lookup: CDR1 SGHTA, CDR2 FQGNSA. This CDR3 comprises 12 residues. CDR3 loop: CASSSQGVGYTF. CDR3 in DNA: TGTGCCAGCAGCTCTCAGGGAGTTGGCTACACCTTC.

The rearrangement joins TRBV20-1 to TRBJ2-7, with 12 bases identical to TRBD2. This CDR3 comprises 14 residues. CDR1 is DFQATT and CDR2 is SNEGSKA in the germline V gene (reference sequence). V lost 6 bases, J lost 3 bases, and 6 bases stayed unmatched. CDR3 in DNA: TGCAGTGCCCAGACTAGCGGGGGTCTCTACGAGCAGTACTTC. This encodes CSAQTSGGLYEQYF.

The J gene is TRBJ2-1, the V gene TRBV4-3; TRBD2 matches at 10 bases. V trimming: 5 bases; J trimming: 4 bases; junction bases outside the gene matches: 5. The V gene's germline CDR1 is LGHNA and CDR2 YSLEER. The CDR3 sequence is 15 residues long. The CDR3 loop is CASSALAGEYNEQFF. DNA for the CDR3: TGCGCCAGCAGCGCCCTAGCGGGGGAGTACAATGAGCAGTTCTTC.

This chain joins TRBV4-1 and TRBJ2-5, with D uncertain. Germline V lookup: CDR1 MGHRA, CDR2 YSYEKL. Trimming took off 7 bases at V and 1 base at J, with 16 bases between the two ends. CDR3 size: 15 residues. CDR3 sequence (DNA): TGCGCCAGCAACCCAAGATCCAGCAGCCAAGAGACCCAGTACTTC. As protein: CASNPRSSSQETQYF.

The chain carries TRBV3-1 and TRBJ2-3; 8 bases map to TRBD1. Germline CDR1 is LGHDT and CDR2 is YNNKEL (reference sequence). V was pared by 4 bases and J by 2 bases, with 8 bases of the junction left unmatched. The CDR3 length is 16 residues. This chain's CDR3 is CASSPGGQEITDTQYF. The CDR3 region has the DNA TGTGCCAGCAGCCCAGGGGGACAGGAGATCACAGATACGCAGTATTTT.

This clonotype was counted a single time. The rearrangement links TRBV7-8 to TRBJ1-4; 9 nucleotides line up with TRBD1. Looked up from germline, CDR1 is SGHVS and CDR2 is FQNEAQ. This CDR3 has 14 amino acids. Trimming cost V 4 bases and J 6 bases; bases outside gene matches: 3. The DNA of the CDR3 is TGTGCCAGCAGCTGGGGACAGGGATATGAAAAACTGTTTTTT. Translating gives CASSWGQGYEKLFF.

This clonotype was seen more than once but under ten times. The gene calls are TRBV29-1 and TRBJ2-3; 13 bases are shared with TRBD2. CDR1 and CDR2 from the germline V gene are SQVTM and ANQGSEA. CDR3 length: 17 amino acids. With 5 bases clipped from V and 0 bases from J, the junction kept 8 bases outside the gene matches. The chain's CDR3 is CSVRGTSGETSTDTQYF. In nucleotides, the CDR3 is TGCAGCGTTCGCGGGACTAGCGGGGAGACTAGCACAGATACGCAGTATTTT.

In DNA form, the CDR3 reads TGTGCCAGCACCCTGGGACAGTTCTATGGCTACACCTTC. This encodes CASTLGQFYGYTF. The gene calls are TRBV12-3 or TRBV12-4 and TRBJ1-2, with 7 bases aligning to TRBD1. This CDR3 has 13 residues. The V segment lost 7 bases and the J segment 4 bases; nucleotides outside the gene matches: 6.

This clonotype appeared a few times. The chain recombines TRBV29-1 with TRBJ2-1; maybe TRBD2 (6 bases). Trimming cost V 0 bases and J 5 bases, with 11 bases left between them. Germline loops: CDR1 SQVTM, CDR2 ANQGSEA. The CDR3 extends over 14 amino acids. This CDR3 reads CSVEDGRGDNEQFF. CDR3 DNA: TGCAGCGTTGAAGACGGGCGGGGAGACAATGAGCAGTTCTTC.